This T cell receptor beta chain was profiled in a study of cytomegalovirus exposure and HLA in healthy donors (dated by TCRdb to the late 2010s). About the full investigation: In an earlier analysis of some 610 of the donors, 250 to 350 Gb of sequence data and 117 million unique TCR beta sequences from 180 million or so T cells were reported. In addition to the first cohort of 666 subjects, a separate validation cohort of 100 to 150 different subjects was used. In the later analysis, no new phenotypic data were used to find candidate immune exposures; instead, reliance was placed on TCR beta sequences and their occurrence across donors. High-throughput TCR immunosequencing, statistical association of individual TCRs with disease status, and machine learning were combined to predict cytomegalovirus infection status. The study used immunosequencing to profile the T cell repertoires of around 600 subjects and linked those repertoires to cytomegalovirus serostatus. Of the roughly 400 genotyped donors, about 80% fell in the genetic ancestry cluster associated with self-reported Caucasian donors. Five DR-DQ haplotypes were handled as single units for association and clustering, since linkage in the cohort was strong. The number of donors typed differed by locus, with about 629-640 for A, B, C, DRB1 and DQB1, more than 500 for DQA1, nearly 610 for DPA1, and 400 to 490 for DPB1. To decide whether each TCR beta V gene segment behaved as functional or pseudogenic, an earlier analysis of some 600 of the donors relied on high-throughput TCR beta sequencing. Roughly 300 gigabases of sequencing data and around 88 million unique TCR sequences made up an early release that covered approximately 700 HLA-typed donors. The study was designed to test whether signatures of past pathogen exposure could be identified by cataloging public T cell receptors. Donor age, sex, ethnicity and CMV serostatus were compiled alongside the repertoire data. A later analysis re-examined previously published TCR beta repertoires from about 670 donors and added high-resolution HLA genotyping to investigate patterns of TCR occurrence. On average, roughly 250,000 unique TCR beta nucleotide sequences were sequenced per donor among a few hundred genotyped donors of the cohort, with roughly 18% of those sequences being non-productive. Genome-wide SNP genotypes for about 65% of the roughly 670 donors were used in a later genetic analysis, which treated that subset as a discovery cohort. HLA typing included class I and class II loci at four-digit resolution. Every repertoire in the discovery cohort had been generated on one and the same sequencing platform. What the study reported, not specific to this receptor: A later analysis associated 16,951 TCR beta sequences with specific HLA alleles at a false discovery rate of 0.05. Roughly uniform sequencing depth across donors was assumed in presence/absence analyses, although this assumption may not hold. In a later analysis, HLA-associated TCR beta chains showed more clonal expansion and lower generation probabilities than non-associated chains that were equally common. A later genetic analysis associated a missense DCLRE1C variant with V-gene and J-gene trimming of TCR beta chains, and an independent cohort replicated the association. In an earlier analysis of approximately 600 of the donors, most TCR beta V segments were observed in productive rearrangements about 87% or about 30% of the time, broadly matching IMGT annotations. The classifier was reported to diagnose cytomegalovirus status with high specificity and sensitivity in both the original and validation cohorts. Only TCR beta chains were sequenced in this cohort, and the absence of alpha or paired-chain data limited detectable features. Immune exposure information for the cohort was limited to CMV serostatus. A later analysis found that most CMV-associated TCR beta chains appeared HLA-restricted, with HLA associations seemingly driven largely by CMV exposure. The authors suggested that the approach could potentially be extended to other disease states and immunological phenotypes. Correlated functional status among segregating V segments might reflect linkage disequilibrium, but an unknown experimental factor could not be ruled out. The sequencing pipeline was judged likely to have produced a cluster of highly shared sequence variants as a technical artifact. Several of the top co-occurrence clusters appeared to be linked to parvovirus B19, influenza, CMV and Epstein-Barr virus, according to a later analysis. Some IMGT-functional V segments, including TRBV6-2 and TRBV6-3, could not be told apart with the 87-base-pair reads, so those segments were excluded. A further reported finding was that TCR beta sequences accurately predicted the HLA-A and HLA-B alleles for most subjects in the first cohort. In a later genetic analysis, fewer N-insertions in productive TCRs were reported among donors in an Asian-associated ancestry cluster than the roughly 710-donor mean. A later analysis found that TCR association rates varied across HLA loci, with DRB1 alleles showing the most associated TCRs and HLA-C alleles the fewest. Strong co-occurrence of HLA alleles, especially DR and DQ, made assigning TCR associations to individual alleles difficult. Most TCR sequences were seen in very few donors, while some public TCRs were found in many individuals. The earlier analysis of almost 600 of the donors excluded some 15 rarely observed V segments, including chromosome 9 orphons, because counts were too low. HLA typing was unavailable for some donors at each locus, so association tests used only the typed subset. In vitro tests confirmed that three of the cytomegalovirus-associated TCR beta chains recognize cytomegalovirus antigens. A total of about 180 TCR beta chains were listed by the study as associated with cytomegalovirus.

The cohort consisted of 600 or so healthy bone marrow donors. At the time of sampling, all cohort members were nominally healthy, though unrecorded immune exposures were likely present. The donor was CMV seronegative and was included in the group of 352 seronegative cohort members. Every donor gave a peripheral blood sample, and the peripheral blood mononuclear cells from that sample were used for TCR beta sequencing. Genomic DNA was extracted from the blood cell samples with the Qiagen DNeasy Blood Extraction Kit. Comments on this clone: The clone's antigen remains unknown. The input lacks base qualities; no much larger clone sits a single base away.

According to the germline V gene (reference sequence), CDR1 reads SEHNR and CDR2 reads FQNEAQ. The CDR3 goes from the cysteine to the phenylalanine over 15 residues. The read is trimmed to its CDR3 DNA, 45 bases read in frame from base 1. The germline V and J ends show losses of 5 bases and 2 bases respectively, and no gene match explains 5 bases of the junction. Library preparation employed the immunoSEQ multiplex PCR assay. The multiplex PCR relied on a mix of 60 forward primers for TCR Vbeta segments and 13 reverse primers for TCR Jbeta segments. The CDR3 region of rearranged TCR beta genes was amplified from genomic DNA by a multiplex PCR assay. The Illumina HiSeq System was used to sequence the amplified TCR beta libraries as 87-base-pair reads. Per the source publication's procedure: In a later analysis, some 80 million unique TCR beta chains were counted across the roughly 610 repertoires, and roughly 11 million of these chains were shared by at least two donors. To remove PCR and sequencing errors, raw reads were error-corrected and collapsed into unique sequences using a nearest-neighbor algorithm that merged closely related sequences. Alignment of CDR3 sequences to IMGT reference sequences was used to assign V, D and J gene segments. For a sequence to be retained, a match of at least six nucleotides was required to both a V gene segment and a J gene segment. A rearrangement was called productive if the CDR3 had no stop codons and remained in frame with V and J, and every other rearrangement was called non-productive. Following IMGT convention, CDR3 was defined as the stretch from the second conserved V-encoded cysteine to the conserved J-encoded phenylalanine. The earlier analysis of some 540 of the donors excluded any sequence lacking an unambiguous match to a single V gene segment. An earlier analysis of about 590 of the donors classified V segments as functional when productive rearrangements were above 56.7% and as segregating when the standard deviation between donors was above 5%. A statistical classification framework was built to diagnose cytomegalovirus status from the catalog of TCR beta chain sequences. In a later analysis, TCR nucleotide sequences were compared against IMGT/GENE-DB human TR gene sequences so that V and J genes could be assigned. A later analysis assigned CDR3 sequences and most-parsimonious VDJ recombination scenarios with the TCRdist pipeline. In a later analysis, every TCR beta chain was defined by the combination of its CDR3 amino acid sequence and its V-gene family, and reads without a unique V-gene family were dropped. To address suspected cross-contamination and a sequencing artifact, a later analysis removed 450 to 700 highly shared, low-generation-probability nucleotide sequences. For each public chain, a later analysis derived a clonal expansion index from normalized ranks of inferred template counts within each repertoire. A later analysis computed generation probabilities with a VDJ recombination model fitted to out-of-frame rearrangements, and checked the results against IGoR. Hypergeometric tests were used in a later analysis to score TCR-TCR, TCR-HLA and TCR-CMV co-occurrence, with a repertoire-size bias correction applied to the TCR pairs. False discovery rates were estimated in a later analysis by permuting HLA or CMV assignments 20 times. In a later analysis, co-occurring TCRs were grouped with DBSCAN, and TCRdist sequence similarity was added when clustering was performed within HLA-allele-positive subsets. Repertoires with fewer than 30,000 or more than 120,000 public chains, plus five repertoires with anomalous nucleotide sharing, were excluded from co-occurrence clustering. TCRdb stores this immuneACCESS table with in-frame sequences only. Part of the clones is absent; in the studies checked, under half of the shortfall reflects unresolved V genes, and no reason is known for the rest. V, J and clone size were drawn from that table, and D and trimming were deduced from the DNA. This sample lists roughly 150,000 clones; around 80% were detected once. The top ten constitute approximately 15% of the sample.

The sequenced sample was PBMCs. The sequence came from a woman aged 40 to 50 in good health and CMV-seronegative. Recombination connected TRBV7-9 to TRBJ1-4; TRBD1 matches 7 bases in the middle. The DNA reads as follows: TGTGCCAGCAGCCTTCAACAGGGGACTAATGAAAAACTGTTTTTT. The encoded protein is CASSLQQGTNEKLFF.